Presented here are 3 T cell receptor beta chains from one specimen sequenced in a study of T-cell reconstitution after alpha-beta-depleted transplantation in children. Molecular barcoding with unique molecular identifiers was used for the TCRbeta library. MiXCR was run by TCRdb on the PCR reads, yielding one entry per CDR3 protein. The table includes about 480,000 distinct CDR3 sequences, 12% detected once. Here the sequenced sample was PBMCs from the stem cell graft donor, taken from the stem cell graft. These receptors came from a human donor who donated a stem cell graft to a child with combined immunodeficiency.

This clonotype has just one count. V usage is TRBV30 and J usage is TRBJ2-7, with 8 nucleotides matching TRBD1. The CDR3 runs 14 residues. The J segment lost 4 bases and the V segment lost 5 bases, leaving 10 bases of the junction unmatched. The germline gives CDR1 GTSNPN, CDR2 SVGIG (reference sequence). For the CDR3, the DNA is TGTGCCTGGGCACCCAGGGGGCGAGGGTACGAGCAGTACTTC. This codes for CAWAPRGRGYEQYF.

In this sample, this clonotype turned up a few times. This chain links TRBV7-9 with TRBJ2-7; 7 bases are shared with TRBD1. Germline CDR1 is SEHNR and CDR2 is FQNEAQ (reference sequence). The trim removed 3 bases at V and 1 base at J, leaving 15 bases unmatched. The CDR3 loop spans 18 amino acids. CDR3 in amino acids: CASSFETQGTVFSYEQYF. CDR3 coding DNA: TGTGCCAGCAGCTTCGAAACTCAGGGGACAGTTTTTTCCTACGAGCAGTACTTC. Combining the CDR3 with reference TRBV7-9 and TRBJ2-7 gives the whole variable domain DTGVSQNPRHKITKRGQNVTFRCDPISEHNRLYWYRQTLGQGPEFLTYFQNEAQLEKSRLLSDRFSAERPKGSFSTLEIQRTEQGDSAMYLCASSFETQGTVFSYEQYFGPGTRLTVT.

A few counts support this clonotype. The chain carries TRBV12-3 or TRBV12-4 and TRBJ1-6, with D unclear. Trimming took 0 bases from V and 11 from J, leaving 5 bases between them. The CDR3 contains 12 residues. This CDR3 is CASSLAGTPLHF. In nucleotides, the CDR3 is TGTGCCAGCAGTTTAGCGGGCACACCCCTCCACTTT.